The entry below describes one T cell receptor (beta chain). Its target is not known. This sample is part of a study of CD8 T cells in ankylosing spondylitis. Study findings and constraints: Matched synovial fluid from ankylosing spondylitis patients was reported to be enriched for disease-linked clones. Previously reported in reactive arthritis synovial fluid and blood were some of the motif variants. Ankylosing spondylitis blood appeared to be characterized by a TCR beta motif of roughly eight highly homologous variants.

The V gene's germline CDR1 is DFQATT and CDR2 SNEGSKA (reference sequence). This CDR3 contains 11 residues. Trimming removed 1 base at V and 8 bases at J, with 8 bases between. A quantitative 5'-RACE method, one with molecular barcodes, was used to make TCR beta libraries. TCRdb reanalysed the 5' RACE reads using MiXCR and keeps one entry per CDR3 protein. Of about 500,000 distinct CDR3 sequences in the sample, about an eighth were seen once. The V call is TRBV20-1, the J call TRBJ1-1; possible D gene TRBD1, 5 bases. This clonotype was sampled from a male donor with ankylosing spondylitis. Source material: blood, either unsorted or a sorted T cell fraction (not recorded which). DNA of the CDR3: TGCAGTGCTAGAGCTCGGGGGGAAGCTTTCTTT. Translating it yields CSARARGEAFF.